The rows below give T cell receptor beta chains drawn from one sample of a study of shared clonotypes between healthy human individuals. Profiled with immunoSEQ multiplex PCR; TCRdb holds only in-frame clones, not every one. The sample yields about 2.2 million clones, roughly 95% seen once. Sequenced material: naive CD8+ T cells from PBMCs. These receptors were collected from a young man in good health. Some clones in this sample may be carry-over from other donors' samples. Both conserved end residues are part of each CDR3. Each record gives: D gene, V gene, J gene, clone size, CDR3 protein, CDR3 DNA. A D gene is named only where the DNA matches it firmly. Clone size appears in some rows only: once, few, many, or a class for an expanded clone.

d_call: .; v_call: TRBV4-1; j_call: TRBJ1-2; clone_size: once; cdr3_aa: CASSYGFHGYTF; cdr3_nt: TGCGCCAGCAGCTACGGGTTCCATGGCTACACCTTC
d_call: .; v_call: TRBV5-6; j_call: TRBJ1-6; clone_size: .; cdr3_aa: CASSLAGGGSPLHF; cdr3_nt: TGTGCCAGCAGCTTGGCCGGTGGGGGTTCACCCCTCCACTTT
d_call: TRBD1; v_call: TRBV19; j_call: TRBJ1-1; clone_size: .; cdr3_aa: CASRDREAFF; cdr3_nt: TGTGCCAGTAGGGACAGGGAAGCTTTCTTT
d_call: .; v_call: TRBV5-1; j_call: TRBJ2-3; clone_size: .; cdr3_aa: CASSSRTSSGTDTQYF; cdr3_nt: TGCGCCAGCAGCTCGCGGACTTCCTCCGGCACAGATACGCAGTATTTT
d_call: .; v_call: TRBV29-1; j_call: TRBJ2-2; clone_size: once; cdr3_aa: CSVEDLPTGELFF; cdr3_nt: TGCAGCGTTGAAGATCTTCCGACCGGGGAGCTGTTTTTT
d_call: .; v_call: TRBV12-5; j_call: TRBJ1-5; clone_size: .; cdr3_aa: CASGLGSNQPQHF; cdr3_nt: TGTGCTAGTGGTTTGGGAAGCAATCAGCCCCAGCATTTT
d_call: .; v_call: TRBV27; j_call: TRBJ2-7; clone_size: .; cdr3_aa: CASSLRGGYEQYF; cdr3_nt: TGTGCCAGCAGTTTACGGGGAGGATACGAGCAGTACTTC
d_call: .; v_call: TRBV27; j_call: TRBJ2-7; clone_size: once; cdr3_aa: CASWGAYEQYF; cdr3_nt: TGTGCCAGCTGGGGCGCCTACGAGCAGTACTTC
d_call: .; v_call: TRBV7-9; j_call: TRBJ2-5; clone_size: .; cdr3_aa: CASSSQEISSQETQYF; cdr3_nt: TGTGCCAGCAGCTCCCAGGAGATTAGTTCCCAAGAGACCCAGTACTTC
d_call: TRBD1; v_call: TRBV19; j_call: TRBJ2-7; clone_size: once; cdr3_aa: CASSPGQGSSYEQYF; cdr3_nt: TGTGCCAGTAGCCCGGGACAGGGCTCCTCCTACGAGCAGTACTTC
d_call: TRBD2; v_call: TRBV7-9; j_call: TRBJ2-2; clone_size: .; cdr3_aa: CASSLAGLADNTGELFF; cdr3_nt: TGTGCCAGCAGCTTAGCAGGCCTAGCGGATAACACCGGGGAGCTGTTTTTT
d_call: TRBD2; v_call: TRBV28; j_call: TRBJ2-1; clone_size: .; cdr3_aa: CASSIFVGAGGPYNEQFF; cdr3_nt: TGTGCCAGCAGTATCTTTGTTGGGGCGGGAGGGCCGTACAATGAGCAGTTCTTC
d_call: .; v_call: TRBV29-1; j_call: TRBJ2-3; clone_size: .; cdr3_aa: CSFSGVGPTDTQYF; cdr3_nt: TGCAGCTTCTCAGGGGTTGGTCCGACAGATACGCAGTATTTT
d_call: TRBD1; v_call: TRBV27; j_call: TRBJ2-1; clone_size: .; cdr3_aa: CASSTYRGPYNEQFF; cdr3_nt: TGTGCCAGCAGTACCTACAGGGGCCCCTACAATGAGCAGTTCTTC
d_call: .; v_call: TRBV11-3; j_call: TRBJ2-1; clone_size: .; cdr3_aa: CASSVGSTYNEQFF; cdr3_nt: TGTGCCAGCAGCGTCGGTTCGACCTACAATGAGCAGTTCTTC
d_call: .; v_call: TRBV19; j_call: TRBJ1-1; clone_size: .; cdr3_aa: CASSRGGLQLFF; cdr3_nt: TGTGCCAGTAGTAGAGGCGGGCTACAACTATTCTTT
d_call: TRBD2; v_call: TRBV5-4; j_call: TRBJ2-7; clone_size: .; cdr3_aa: CASSSGTSSREQYF; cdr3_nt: TGTGCCAGCAGCTCCGGGACTAGTTCACGCGAGCAGTACTTC
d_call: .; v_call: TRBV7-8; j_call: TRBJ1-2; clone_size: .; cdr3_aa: CASSLDPAMLMGYTF; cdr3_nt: TGTGCCAGCAGCTTAGACCCGGCTATGTTAATGGGCTACACCTTC
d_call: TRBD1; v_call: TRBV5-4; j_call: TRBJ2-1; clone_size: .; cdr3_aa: CASSFGTVYEQFF; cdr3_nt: TGTGCCAGCAGCTTTGGGACAGTTTATGAGCAGTTCTTC
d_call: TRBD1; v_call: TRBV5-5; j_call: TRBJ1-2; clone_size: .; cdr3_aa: CASSQSTGILLMGYTF; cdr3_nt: TGTGCCAGCAGCCAGTCGACAGGGATCCTGCTCATGGGCTACACCTTC
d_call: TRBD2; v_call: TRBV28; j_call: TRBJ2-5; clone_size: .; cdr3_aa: CASSIAGVTLRYQETQYF; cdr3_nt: TGTGCCAGCAGCATAGCGGGAGTAACATTAAGGTACCAAGAGACCCAGTACTTC
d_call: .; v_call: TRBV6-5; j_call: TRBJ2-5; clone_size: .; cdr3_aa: CASSGGQIQETQYF; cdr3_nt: TGTGCCAGCAGTGGCGGACAGATCCAAGAGACCCAGTACTTC
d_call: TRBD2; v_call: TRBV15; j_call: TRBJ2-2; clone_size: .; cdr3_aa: CATSARTSSHTGELFF; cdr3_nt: TGTGCCACCAGCGCTCGGACTAGCTCACACACCGGGGAGCTGTTTTTT
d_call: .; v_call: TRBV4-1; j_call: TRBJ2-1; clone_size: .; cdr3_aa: CASSHPARGEQFF; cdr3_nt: TGCGCCAGCAGCCATCCCGCCCGGGGTGAGCAGTTCTTC
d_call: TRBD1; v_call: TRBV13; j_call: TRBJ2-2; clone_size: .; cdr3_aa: CASSIPGQLNTGELFF; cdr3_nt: TGTGCCAGCAGCATACCGGGACAGCTCAACACCGGGGAGCTGTTTTTT
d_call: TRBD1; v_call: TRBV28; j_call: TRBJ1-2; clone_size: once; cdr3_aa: CASSPPFIIGTGTGYTF; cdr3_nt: TGTGCCAGCAGTCCCCCTTTTATTATAGGGACAGGTACGGGCTACACCTTC
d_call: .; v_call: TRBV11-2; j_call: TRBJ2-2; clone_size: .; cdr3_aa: CATSRPGINTGELFF; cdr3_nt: TGTGCCACCTCTCGCCCAGGGATTAACACCGGGGAGCTGTTTTTT
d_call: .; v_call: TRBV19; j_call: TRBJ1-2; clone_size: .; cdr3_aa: CASGQLYYGYTF; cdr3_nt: TGTGCCAGTGGACAACTTTACTATGGCTACACCTTC
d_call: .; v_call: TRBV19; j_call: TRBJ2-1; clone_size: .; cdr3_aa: CASSYGPDVNEQFF; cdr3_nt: TGTGCCTCCTCCTATGGGCCCGACGTCAATGAGCAGTTCTTC
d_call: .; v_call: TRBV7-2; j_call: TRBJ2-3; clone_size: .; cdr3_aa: CASSLVTPDTQYF; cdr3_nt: TGTGCCAGCAGCTTAGTGACCCCAGATACGCAGTATTTT
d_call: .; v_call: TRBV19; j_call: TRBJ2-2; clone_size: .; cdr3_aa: CASTIRGWNTGELFF; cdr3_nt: TGTGCCAGTACTATAAGGGGGTGGAACACCGGGGAGCTGTTTTTT
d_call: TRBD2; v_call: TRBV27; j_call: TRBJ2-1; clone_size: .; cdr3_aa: CASSLSLLAGYNEQFF; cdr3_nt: TGTGCCAGCAGTTTATCGTTACTAGCGGGGTACAATGAGCAGTTCTTC
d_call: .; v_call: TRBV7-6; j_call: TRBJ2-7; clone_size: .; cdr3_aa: CASSAREWSSYEQYF; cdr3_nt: TGTGCCAGCAGCGCCCGGGAGTGGAGCTCCTACGAGCAGTACTTC
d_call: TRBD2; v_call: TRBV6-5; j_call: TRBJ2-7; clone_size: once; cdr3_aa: CASSWSGLAYEQYF; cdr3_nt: TGTGCCAGCAGTTGGTCGGGACTAGCGTACGAGCAGTACTTC
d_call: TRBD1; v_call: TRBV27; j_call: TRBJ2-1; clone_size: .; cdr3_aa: CASSPSRGFEQFF; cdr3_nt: TGTGCCAGCAGTCCATCCAGGGGGTTTGAGCAGTTCTTC
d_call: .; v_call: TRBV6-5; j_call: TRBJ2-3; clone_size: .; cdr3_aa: CASSPARADTQYF; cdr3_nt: TGTGCCAGCAGTCCAGCAAGGGCAGATACGCAGTATTTT
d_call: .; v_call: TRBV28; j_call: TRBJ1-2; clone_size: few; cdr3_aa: CASSFPGRSIGYTF; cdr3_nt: TGTGCCAGCAGTTTCCCAGGGCGATCTATTGGCTACACCTTC
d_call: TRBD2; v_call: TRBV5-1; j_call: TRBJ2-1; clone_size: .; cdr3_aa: CASSFTSGPYNEQFF; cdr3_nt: TGCGCCAGCAGCTTTACTAGCGGCCCCTACAATGAGCAGTTCTTC
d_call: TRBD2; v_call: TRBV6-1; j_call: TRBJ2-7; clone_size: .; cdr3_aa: CASRPLGLVNEQYF; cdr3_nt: TGTGCCAGCAGGCCACTCGGACTAGTTAACGAGCAGTACTTC
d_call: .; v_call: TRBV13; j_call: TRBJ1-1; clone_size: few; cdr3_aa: CASSLTGGAFF; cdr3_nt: TGTGCCAGCAGCCTTACCGGGGGGGCTTTCTTT
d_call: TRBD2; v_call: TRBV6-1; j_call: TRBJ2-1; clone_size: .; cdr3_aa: CASSEVVAGGREQFF; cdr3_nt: TGTGCCAGCAGTGAAGTAGTAGCGGGAGGGCGTGAGCAGTTCTTC
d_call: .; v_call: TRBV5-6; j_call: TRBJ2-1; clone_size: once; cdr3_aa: CASSSGASYNEQFF; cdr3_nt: TGTGCCAGCTCCTCCGGTGCGTCCTACAATGAGCAGTTCTTC
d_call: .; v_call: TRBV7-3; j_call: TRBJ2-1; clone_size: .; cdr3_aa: CASSSPKTLGRSYNEQFF; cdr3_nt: TGTGCCAGCAGCTCCCCCAAAACGCTTGGACGCTCCTACAATGAGCAGTTCTTC
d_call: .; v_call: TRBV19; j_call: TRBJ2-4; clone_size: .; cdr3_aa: CASRSGLNIQYF; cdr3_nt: TGTGCCAGTAGGAGTGGGTTAAACATTCAGTACTTC